The 10 T cell receptor beta chains below come from one sample, sequenced in a study of technical replicates of blood from a handful of donors. Sequenced by immunoSEQ multiplex PCR; TCRdb stores in-frame clones only, minus some. Here the sample spans over 50,000 clones, more than 75% being singletons. Sequencing used PBMCs. Every receptor here comes from a human donor in good health. Some clones in this sample may be carry-over from other donors' samples.

The J gene is TRBJ2-7, the V gene TRBV7-2, with 13 bases matching TRBD2. The trim removed 4 bases at V and 5 bases at J, leaving 8 bases unmatched. Germline assignment: CDR1 SGHTA and CDR2 FQGNSA. CDR3 length equals 16 residues. CDR3 loop: CASSSLGLAGDHEQYF. CDR3 DNA: TGTGCCAGCAGCTCCCTCGGACTAGCGGGAGACCACGAGCAGTACTTC.

The gene calls are TRBV9 and TRBJ1-5; a possible D gene is TRBD1 (6 bases). The germline gives CDR1 SGDLS, CDR2 YYNGEE. Trimming removed 4 bases at V and 0 bases at J, with 14 bases between. The CDR3 sequence is 16 residues long. CDR3 in DNA: TGTGCCAGCAGCCTTGGGGGCAGCAGTAGCAATCAGCCCCAGCATTTT. It encodes CASSLGGSSSNQPQHF. The whole variable domain, remainder taken from reference TRBV9 and TRBJ1-5, is DSGVTQTPKHLITATGQRVTLRCSPRSGDLSVYWYQQSLDQGLQFLIQYYNGEERAKGNILERFSAQQFPDLHSELNLSSLELGDSALYFCASSLGGSSSNQPQHFGDGTRLSIL.

DNA of the CDR3: TGTGCCAGCAGCTTCCAGGACAGTACGAGCTCCTACGAGCAGTACTTC. Amino acids: CASSFQDSTSSYEQYF. The rearrangement joins TRBV5-6 to TRBJ2-7; tentative D call: TRBD1 (6 bases). Germline assignment: CDR1 SGHDT and CDR2 YYEEEE. Trimming took off 2 bases at V and 0 bases at J, with 15 bases between the two ends. The CDR3 extends over 16 amino acids.

This rearrangement joins TRBV5-1 to TRBJ2-5, with 13 bases aligning to TRBD2. After removal of 3 bases from V and 2 bases from J, the junction contained 4 bases not matched to a gene. The CDR3 loop spans 16 amino acids. CDR1 and CDR2 (germline): SGHRS, YFSETQ. The chain's CDR3 is CASSSTSGGPQETQYF. The CDR3, as DNA: TGCGCCAGCAGCTCGACTAGCGGGGGGCCACAAGAGACCCAGTACTTC. Filled out from reference TRBV5-1 and TRBJ2-5, the complete variable domain reads KAGVTQTPRYLIKTRGQQVTLSCSPISGHRSVSWYQQTPGQGLQFLFEYFSETQRNKGNFPGRFSGRQFSNSRSEMNVSTLELGDSALYLCASSSTSGGPQETQYFGPGTRLLVL.

J is TRBJ2-2 and V is TRBV11-3, with D hard to call. Looked up from germline, CDR1 is SGHNT and CDR2 is YENEEA. V shed 1 base and J shed 6 bases, with 3 bases lying between them. The CDR3 covers 12 residues. The CDR3 protein is CASSLAAGELFF. CDR3 DNA: TGTGCCAGCAGCTTAGCAGCCGGGGAGCTGTTTTTT.

V is TRBV27 and J is TRBJ1-2; 7 nucleotides match TRBD1. CDR3 length: 13 amino acids. CDR1 and CDR2 (germline): MNHEY, SMNVEV (reference sequence). The V and J ends lost 6 bases and 7 bases, in that order; junction bases with no gene match: 8. The CDR3, as DNA: TGTGCCAGCAGATCACAGGGGTCGGCTGGCTACACCTTC. Amino acid sequence: CASRSQGSAGYTF.

The chain joins TRBV7-2 to TRBJ2-1, with D unclear. Germline CDR1 and CDR2: SGHTA and FQGNSA. The CDR3 length is 12 residues. Trimming cost V 5 bases and J 7 bases, with 9 bases left between them. The CDR3 DNA sequence: TGTGCCAGCAGCCTGACACGGAATGAGCAGTTCTTC. It codes for CASSLTRNEQFF.

The chain joins TRBV6-1 to TRBJ2-5; TRBD2 matches 9 bases. The germline V gene encodes CDR1 MNHNS and CDR2 SASEGT. V was clipped by 4 bases and J by 6 bases; unmatched bases: 12. The CDR3 loop spans 16 amino acids. Here the CDR3 DNA reads TGTGCCAGCAGTGTCCCGCTTAGCGGGAGTTTTAAGACCCAGTACTTC. Translated: CASSVPLSGSFKTQYF.

This sequence joins TRBV6-6 and TRBJ2-7; 11 positions agree with TRBD2. Germline V gene sequence: CDR1 MNHNY, CDR2 SVGAGI (reference sequence). The length of the CDR3 is 15 residues. The junction had 9 bases not matched to a gene; V was cut back by 5 bases and J by 6 bases. The CDR3 DNA reads TGTGCCAGCAGTGTCACGACTAGCGGGGAAGGCGAGCAGTACTTC. It specifies CASSVTTSGEGEQYF.

The V gene is TRBV4-1, the J gene TRBJ1-5, with TRBD1 as a possible D gene (6 bases). Germline values: CDR1 MGHRA, CDR2 YSYEKL. The V end lost 4 bases, the J end lost 2 bases, and 15 bases lay between the germline ends. The CDR3 runs to 16 residues. The CDR3 DNA reads as TGCGCCAGCAGCCGGACGGGACAAGAAGGCAATCAGCCCCAGCATTTT. Its protein is CASSRTGQEGNQPQHF.